This T cell receptor beta chain appears in the sequencing data of a study of blood T cell repertoires in COVID-19. Whole-study context: PBMCs, B-cell-depleted T cells, or T cells provided the cDNA or gDNA that made up the material.

The germline gives CDR1 SGHTA, CDR2 FQGNSA. V dropped 3 bases and J dropped 11; count of bases not matched to a gene: 11. This CDR3 spans 14 amino acids. As originally analysed: Estimated nucleated cell counts came from reference gene primer amplification. Profiling relied on immunoSEQ multiplex PCR, and the TCRdb table lists in-frame clones only, not all of them. V and J calls plus clone size are reproduced from that table; the DNA served to infer D and trimming. The table lists over 130,000 clones, 70% to 90% of them singletons. The clonotype was recovered from a man in his fifties with acute or convalescent COVID-19. The chain couples TRBV7-2 to TRBJ1-1, with 8 bases aligning to TRBD1. Sequenced sample: peripheral blood. The CDR3 region is CASSFRERTGMAFF. In DNA, the CDR3 is TGTGCCAGCAGCTTTCGCGAGCGGACAGGGATGGCTTTCTTT.